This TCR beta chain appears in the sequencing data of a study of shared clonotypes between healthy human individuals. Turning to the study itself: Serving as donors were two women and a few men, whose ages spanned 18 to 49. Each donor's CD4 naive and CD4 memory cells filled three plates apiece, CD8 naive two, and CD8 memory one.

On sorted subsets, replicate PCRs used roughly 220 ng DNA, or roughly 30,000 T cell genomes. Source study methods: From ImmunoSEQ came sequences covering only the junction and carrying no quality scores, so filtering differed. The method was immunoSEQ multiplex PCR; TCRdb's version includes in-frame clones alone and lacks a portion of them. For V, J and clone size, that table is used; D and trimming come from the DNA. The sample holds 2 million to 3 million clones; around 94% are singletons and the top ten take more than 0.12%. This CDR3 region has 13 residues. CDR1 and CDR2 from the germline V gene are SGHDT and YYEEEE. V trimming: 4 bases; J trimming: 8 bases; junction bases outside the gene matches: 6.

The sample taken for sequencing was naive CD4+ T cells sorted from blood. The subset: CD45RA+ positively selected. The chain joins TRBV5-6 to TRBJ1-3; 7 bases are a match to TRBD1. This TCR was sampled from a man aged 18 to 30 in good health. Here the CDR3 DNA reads TGTGCCAGCAGCGTTACGGGACAGCACACCATATATTTT. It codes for CASSVTGQHTIYF.